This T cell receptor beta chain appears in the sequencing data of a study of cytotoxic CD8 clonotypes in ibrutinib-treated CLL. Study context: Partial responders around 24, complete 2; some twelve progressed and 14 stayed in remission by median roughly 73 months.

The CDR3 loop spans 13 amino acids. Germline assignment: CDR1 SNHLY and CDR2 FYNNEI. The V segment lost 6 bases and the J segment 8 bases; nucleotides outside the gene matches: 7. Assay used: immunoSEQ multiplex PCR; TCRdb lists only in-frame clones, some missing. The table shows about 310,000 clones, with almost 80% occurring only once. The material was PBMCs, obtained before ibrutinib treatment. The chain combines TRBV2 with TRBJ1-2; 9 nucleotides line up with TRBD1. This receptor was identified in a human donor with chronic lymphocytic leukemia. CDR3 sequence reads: CASRRDREDGYTF. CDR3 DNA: TGTGCCAGCAGAAGGGACAGGGAGGACGGCTACACCTTC.